Presented here are 17 T cell receptor beta chains from one specimen sequenced in a study of T-cell memory formation after mild COVID-19. Via MiXCR, TCRdb re-called the 5' RACE reads, giving one row per CDR3 protein. Of fewer than 350,000 distinct CDR3 sequences listed, roughly 15% are singletons. The sample was PBMCs or a T cell subset sorted from them (not recorded which). These receptor sequences come from a man between 18 and 29 years old who had mild COVID-19 (a few samples of this study predate the infection). Cell type and time point are not known.

There are a few counts of this clonotype. The chain is built from TRBV12-5 and TRBJ2-7, with D perhaps being TRBD1 or TRBD2 (5 bases each). The V gene's germline CDR1 is LGHNT and CDR2 FRNRAP. CDR3 length: 16 amino acids. Trimming shortened V by 0 bases and J by 3 bases, and 15 bases separated the two germline ends. This chain's CDR3 is CASGLVLGREIYEQYF. CDR3 nucleotides: TGTGCTAGTGGTTTGGTACTCGGCAGGGAGATCTACGAGCAGTACTTC.

In this sample, this clonotype turned up a few times. The chain carries TRBV24-1 and TRBJ1-2, with no clear D. Germline lookup yields CDR1 KGHDR and CDR2 SFDVKD. V was clipped by 0 bases and J by 5 bases, with 6 bases between them. This CDR3 is built from 13 residues. As DNA, the CDR3 is TGTGCCACCAGTGATTTGGATCAATATGGCTACACCTTC. It yields the protein CATSDLDQYGYTF.

This clonotype was seen at least ten times. V usage is TRBV4-3 and J usage is TRBJ2-3; D gene ambiguous. This CDR3 is built from 13 residues. Germline-derived CDR1 and CDR2 are LGHNA and YSLEER. V was pared by 3 bases and J by 0 bases, with 4 bases between. The CDR3 DNA is TGCGCCAGCAGCCAGGAGAGCACAGATACGCAGTATTTT. As protein: CASSQESTDTQYF.

The rearrangement joins TRBV12-3 or TRBV12-4 to TRBJ2-5; 7 nucleotides match TRBD1. J lost 6 bases, V lost 5 bases, and 6 bases had no gene match. The CDR3 totals 13 residues. The DNA of the CDR3 is TGTGCCAGCAGTATCGACAGGGTACAGACCCAGTACTTC. It is translated as CASSIDRVQTQYF.

The chain carries TRBV27 and TRBJ2-1; D is possibly TRBD1 (6 bases). Between the trimmed V and J ends, which lost 5 bases and 4 bases, there was a span of 12 bases. The germline gives CDR1 MNHEY, CDR2 SMNVEV (reference sequence). The CDR3 runs 14 residues. CDR3 sequence reads: CASSPIGQYNEQFF. As DNA, the CDR3 is TGTGCCAGCAGTCCGATCGGACAGTACAATGAGCAGTTCTTC.

This clonotype has a count of ten or more. The chain combines TRBV12-3 or TRBV12-4 with TRBJ2-7; 8 positions agree with TRBD1. This CDR3 spans 14 amino acids. The ends lost 2 bases at V and 4 bases at J; junction bases unmatched: 4. The CDR3 DNA reads TGTGCCAGCAGTTTATGGGACAGGTCGTACGAGCAGTACTTC. This translates into CASSLWDRSYEQYF.

About this clonotype itself: This clone may be a read error of a much larger clone one base away. The rearrangement links TRBV5-5 to TRBJ2-2, with D unresolved. The CDR3 runs 12 residues. Between the trimmed V and J ends, which lost 6 bases and 3 bases, there was a span of 6 bases. CDR1 SGHKS and CDR2 YYEKEE come from the germline V gene (reference sequence). The CDR3 DNA sequence: TGTGCCAGCACCCGGGACACCGGGGAGCTGTTTTTT. Its protein product is CASTRDTGELFF.

The chain employs TRBV19 and TRBJ2-5; D call uncertain. The CDR3 totals 16 residues. The V end was cut by 4 bases, the J end by 2 bases, with 17 bases between. Germline V CDR1 and CDR2: LNHDA, SQIVND (reference sequence). The CDR3 loop is CASSSSPRTTQETQYF. The CDR3 bases are TGTGCCAGTAGTAGTTCTCCCCGTACCACTCAAGAGACCCAGTACTTC.

The CDR3 protein is CASIGVTEAFF. As DNA, the CDR3 is TGTGCCAGCATCGGGGTAACTGAAGCTTTCTTT. The chain uses TRBV3-1 and TRBJ1-1; D is unclear. The CDR3 is made up of 11 amino acids. V dropped 7 bases and J dropped 5 bases, with 8 bases sitting between them. Germline assignment: CDR1 LGHDT and CDR2 YNNKEL (reference sequence).

This clonotype appeared once. The chain employs TRBV7-3 and TRBJ1-1; D perhaps matches TRBD1 (5 bases). The CDR3 totals 13 residues. The V end lost 4 bases, the J end lost 7 bases, and 13 bases lay between the germline ends. Germline-derived CDR1 and CDR2 are SGHTA and FQGTGA. The CDR3 here is CASSSTPGSEAFF. The CDR3 coding sequence is TGTGCCAGCAGCTCGACTCCAGGGAGTGAAGCTTTCTTT.

J is TRBJ2-1 and V is TRBV29-1; 10 nucleotides align to TRBD2. The CDR3 length is 15 residues. Trimming cost V 6 bases and J 0 bases; bases outside gene matches: 5. Germline V lookup: CDR1 SQVTM, CDR2 ANQGSEA. CDR3 in DNA: TGCAGCGTGGCTAGCGGGGGTTACTCCTACAATGAGCAGTTCTTC. Its translation: CSVASGGYSYNEQFF.

The CDR3 loop is CASSQGGTGAGELFF. In nucleotides, the CDR3 is TGCGCCAGCAGCCAAGGGGGGACCGGGGCCGGGGAGCTGTTTTTT. The chain carries TRBV4-1 and TRBJ2-2; D may correspond to TRBD1 or TRBD2 (5 bases each). CDR3 size: 15 residues. CDR1 and CDR2 (germline): MGHRA, YSYEKL. V was shortened by 1 base and J by 6 bases, with 12 bases between the two germline ends.

The chain carries TRBV7-6 and TRBJ2-5, with D perhaps matching TRBD2 (6 bases). The CDR3 extends over 15 amino acids. Germline loops: CDR1 SGHVS, CDR2 FNYEAQ. The V and J ends lost 5 bases and 1 base respectively, with 14 bases between them. The CDR3 region is CASSPNGGVQETQYF. DNA for the CDR3: TGTGCCAGCAGCCCCAACGGGGGTGTCCAAGAGACCCAGTACTTC. Full variable domain (rest looked up from reference TRBV7-6 and TRBJ2-5): GAGVSQSPRYKVTKRGQDVALRCDPISGHVSLYWYRQALGQGPEFLTYFNYEAQQDKSGLPNDRFSAERPEGSISTLTIQRTEQRDSAMYRCASSPNGGVQETQYFGPGTRLLVL.

V and J are TRBV19 and TRBJ1-1; D might be TRBD1 (5 bases). The CDR3 runs 13 residues. The V gene's germline CDR1 is LNHDA and CDR2 SQIVND (reference sequence). The ends were cut back, 2 bases at V and 4 bases at J, with 8 bases in the middle. For the CDR3, the DNA is TGTGCCAGTAGTATATGGGGGGGCACTGAAGCTTTCTTT. It translates to CASSIWGGTEAFF.

This clonotype was observed a few times. V gene TRBV7-2 combines with J gene TRBJ1-1, with D possibly being TRBD1 (5 bases). CDR3 length: 15 amino acids. In germline, CDR1 is SGHTA, CDR2 FQGNSA. The V and J ends lost 0 bases and 6 bases respectively, with 14 bases between them. The CDR3, as DNA: TGTGCCAGCAGCTTAGCGCGCCAAGGGGAGTCTGAAGCTTTCTTT. Amino acids: CASSLARQGESEAFF.

Many counts were recorded for this clonotype. The chain recombines TRBV7-2 with TRBJ1-5; possible D gene TRBD1, 5 bases. Germline V gives CDR1 SGHTA, CDR2 FQGNSA. This CDR3 has 13 residues. V lost 6 bases, J lost 7 bases, and 13 bases lay in between. CDR3 protein: CASSSQGDQPQHF. The DNA of the CDR3 is TGTGCCAGCAGTTCCCAGGGTGACCAGCCCCAGCATTTT.

The gene calls are TRBV15 and TRBJ1-3; D might be TRBD1 (5 bases). The germline CDR1 and CDR2 sequences are LNHNV and YYDKDF (reference sequence). The CDR3 spans 19 residues. Trimming cost V 1 base and J 0 bases, with 19 bases left between them. Here the CDR3 reads CATSRGRTGPDRSGNTIYF. The CDR3 bases are TGTGCCACCAGCAGAGGAAGAACGGGGCCTGACCGCTCTGGAAACACCATATATTTT.